The 7 T cell receptor beta chains below all came from one sample that was sequenced in a study of OX40 agonist ivuxolimab in advanced cancers. Repertoires were generated with immunoSEQ multiplex PCR, while TCRdb's copy carries only in-frame clones and drops some. Seen here are some 84,000 clones, approximately 92% observed once, and the top ten hold around 0.19%. The specimen was CD4+ or CD8+ T cells sorted from blood, collected in a trial of the OX40 agonist ivuxolimab. The receptors here all came from an adult with an advanced solid tumor such as melanoma, head and neck, liver or kidney cancer.

The DNA of the CDR3 is TGTGCCAGCTCATCCGGAGAGACCCAGTACTTC. Translated: CASSSGETQYF. The chain has TRBV18 and TRBJ2-5, with no clear D. CDR1 KGHSH and CDR2 LQKENI come from the germline V gene. Trimming shortened V by 5 bases and J by 4 bases, and 5 bases separated the two germline ends. The CDR3 covers 11 residues.

Only one count was recorded for this clone. The DNA of the CDR3 is TGTGCCAGCAGCTTGGTTGAGGGTACCTACTCTGGAAACACCATATATTTT. Encoded protein: CASSLVEGTYSGNTIYF. This chain links TRBV5-6 with TRBJ1-3; no firm D call. The CDR3 contains 17 residues. V lost 0 bases and J 0 bases, leaving 13 bases between the germline ends. Germline lookup yields CDR1 SGHDT and CDR2 YYEEEE. The complete variable domain, with remaining parts taken from reference TRBV5-6 and TRBJ1-3, reads DAGVTQSPTHLIKTRGQQVTLRCSPKSGHDTVSWYQQALGQGPQFIFQYYEEEERQRGNFPDRFSGHQFPNYSSELNVNALLLGDSALYLCASSLVEGTYSGNTIYFGEGSWLTVV.

The CDR3 DNA sequence: TGTGCCTCGTCCGGGCCCGGGGAGCTGTTTTTT. Its translation: CASSGPGELFF. V gene TRBV6-1 combines with J gene TRBJ2-2; unclear D gene. The CDR3 is 11 residues long. V shed 11 bases and J shed 6 bases, with 10 bases lying between them. Per the germline V gene, CDR1 is MNHNS and CDR2 is SASEGT.

The chain has TRBV4-1 and TRBJ2-1; TRBD1 matches at 7 bases. J gave up 0 bases and V 4 bases, and 9 bases lay outside the gene matches. This CDR3 is 17 amino acids long. From germline, CDR1 is MGHRA and CDR2 YSYEKL. The CDR3 coding sequence is TGCGCCAGCAGCCGACTTTGGGACAGCCTCTCCTACAATGAGCAGTTCTTC. Translated: CASSRLWDSLSYNEQFF.

This clone was seen a handful of times. V usage is TRBV5-1 and J usage is TRBJ1-1; D is uncertain. This CDR3 region has 14 residues. V was pared by 0 bases and J by 3 bases, with 9 bases between. Germline V gene lookup returns CDR1 SGHRS and CDR2 YFSETQ. In DNA, the CDR3 is TGCGCCAGCAGCTTGGTACCGGTAGACACTGAAGCTTTCTTT. Translated, it gives CASSLVPVDTEAFF.

The genes are TRBV6-6 and TRBJ2-2; D gene unclear. V gave up 4 bases and J gave up 3 bases, with 3 bases separating them. The CDR3 covers 12 residues. Germline V CDR1 and CDR2: MNHNY, SVGAGI (reference sequence). CDR3 loop: CASSLYTGELFF. The DNA for the CDR3 is TGTGCCAGCAGTTTATACACCGGGGAGCTGTTTTTT.

The gene calls are TRBV21-1 and TRBJ1-5. TRBV21-1 is labeled a pseudogene. The CDR3 extends over 17 amino acids. CDR3 in DNA: TGTGCCAGCAGCAAAGCGGGACGCGGTGCCCTTAATCAGCCCCAGCATTTT. Protein product: CASSKAGRGALNQPQHF.